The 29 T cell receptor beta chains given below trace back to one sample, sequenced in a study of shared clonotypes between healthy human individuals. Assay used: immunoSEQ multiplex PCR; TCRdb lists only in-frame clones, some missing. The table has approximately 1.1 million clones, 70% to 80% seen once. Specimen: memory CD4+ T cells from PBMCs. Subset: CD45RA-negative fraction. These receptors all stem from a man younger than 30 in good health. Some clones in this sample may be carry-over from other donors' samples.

The CDR3, as DNA: TGTGCCAGCAGCTCCCCTCAGACAGGGAACACTGAAGCTTTCTTT. Protein: CASSSPQTGNTEAFF. The chain has TRBV5-4 and TRBJ1-1; possibly TRBD1 for D (6 bases). The length of the CDR3 is 15 residues. Germline V CDR1 and CDR2: SGHNT, YYREEE (reference sequence). Between the trimmed V and J ends, which lost 3 bases and 1 base, there was a span of 13 bases.

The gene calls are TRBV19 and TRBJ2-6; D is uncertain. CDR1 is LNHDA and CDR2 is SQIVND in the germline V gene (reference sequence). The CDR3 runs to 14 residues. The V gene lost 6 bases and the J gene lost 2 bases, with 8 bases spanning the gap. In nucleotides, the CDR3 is TGTGCCAGTAGCGACGTGGCTGGGGCCAACGTCCTGACTTTC. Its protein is CASSDVAGANVLTF. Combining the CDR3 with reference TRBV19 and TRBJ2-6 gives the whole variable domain DGGITQSPKYLFRKEGQNVTLSCEQNLNHDAMYWYRQDPGQGLRLIYYSQIVNDFQKGDIAEGYSVSREKKESFPLTVTSAQKNPTAFYLCASSDVAGANVLTFGAGSRLTVL.

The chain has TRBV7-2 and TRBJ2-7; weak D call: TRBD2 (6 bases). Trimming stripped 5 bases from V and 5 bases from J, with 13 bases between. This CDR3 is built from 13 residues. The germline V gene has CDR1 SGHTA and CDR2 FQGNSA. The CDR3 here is CASSRGRGDEQYF. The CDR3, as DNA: TGTGCCAGCAGCCGGGGGAGAGGAGACGAGCAGTACTTC. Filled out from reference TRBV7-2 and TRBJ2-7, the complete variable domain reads GAGVSQSPSNKVTEKGKDVELRCDPISGHTALYWYRQSLGQGLEFLIYFQGNSAPDKSGLPSDRFSAERTGGSVSTLTIQRTQQEDSAVYLCASSRGRGDEQYFGPGTRLTVT.

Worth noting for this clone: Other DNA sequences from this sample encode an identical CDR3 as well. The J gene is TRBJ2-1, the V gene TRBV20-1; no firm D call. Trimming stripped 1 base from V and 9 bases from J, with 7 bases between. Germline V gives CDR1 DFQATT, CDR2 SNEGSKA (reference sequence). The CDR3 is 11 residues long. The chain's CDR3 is CSARVVSEQFF. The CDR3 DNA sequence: TGCAGTGCTAGAGTGGTTAGTGAGCAGTTCTTC.

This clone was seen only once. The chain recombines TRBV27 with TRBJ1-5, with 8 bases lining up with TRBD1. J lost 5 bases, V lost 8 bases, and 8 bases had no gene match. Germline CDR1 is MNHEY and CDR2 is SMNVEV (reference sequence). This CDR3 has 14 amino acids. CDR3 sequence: CASGGRGPDQPQHF. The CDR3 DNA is TGTGCCAGCGGGGGCAGGGGGCCAGATCAGCCCCAGCATTTT.

CDR3 amino acids: CASSPQTTGNTEAFF. CDR3 nucleotide sequence: TGTGCCAGCAGCCCGCAAACAACAGGGAACACTGAAGCTTTCTTT. This chain joins TRBV5-4 and TRBJ1-1, with D possibly being TRBD1 (5 bases). This CDR3 has 15 residues. CDR1 SGHNT and CDR2 YYREEE come from the germline V gene (reference sequence). The V and J ends lost 4 bases and 1 base respectively, with 14 bases between them.

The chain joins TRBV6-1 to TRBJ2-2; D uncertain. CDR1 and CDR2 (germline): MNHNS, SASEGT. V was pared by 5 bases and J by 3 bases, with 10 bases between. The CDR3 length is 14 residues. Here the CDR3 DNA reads TGTGCCAGCAGTAGTCAGAGAGACACCGGGGAGCTGTTTTTT. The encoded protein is CASSSQRDTGELFF.

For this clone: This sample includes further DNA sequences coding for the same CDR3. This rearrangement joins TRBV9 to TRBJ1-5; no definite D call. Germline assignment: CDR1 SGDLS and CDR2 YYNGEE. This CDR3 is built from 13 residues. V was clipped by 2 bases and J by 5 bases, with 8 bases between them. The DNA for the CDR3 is TGTGCCAGCAGCGTGGACGGTGATCAGCCCCAGCATTTT. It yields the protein CASSVDGDQPQHF.

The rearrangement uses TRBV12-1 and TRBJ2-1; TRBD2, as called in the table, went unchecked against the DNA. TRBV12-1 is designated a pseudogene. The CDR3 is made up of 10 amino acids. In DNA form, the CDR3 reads TGTGCCAGCAGGGAGAGGGCAGAGTTCTTC. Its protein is CASRERAEFF.

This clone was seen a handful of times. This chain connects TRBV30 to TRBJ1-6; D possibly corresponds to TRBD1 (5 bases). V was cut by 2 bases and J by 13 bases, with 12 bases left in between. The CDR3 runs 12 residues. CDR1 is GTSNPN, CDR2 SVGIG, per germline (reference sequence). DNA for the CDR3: TGTGCCTGGAGTATTGGGGACCCCCCCCTCCACTTT. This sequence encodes CAWSIGDPPLHF.

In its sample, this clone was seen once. The CDR3 sequence: CASSVKDSGNTIYF. DNA for the CDR3: TGTGCCAGCAGTGTGAAAGACTCTGGAAACACCATATATTTT. The V call is TRBV6-1, the J call TRBJ1-3; no definite D call. Germline V gene data show CDR1 as MNHNS and CDR2 as SASEGT. The CDR3 sequence is 14 residues long. V was cut by 4 bases and J by 0 bases, with 7 bases left in between.

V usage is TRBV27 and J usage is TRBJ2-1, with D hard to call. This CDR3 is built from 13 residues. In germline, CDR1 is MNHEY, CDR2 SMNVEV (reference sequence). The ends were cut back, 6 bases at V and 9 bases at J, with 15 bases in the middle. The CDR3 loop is CASRLNGRIEQFF. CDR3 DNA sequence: TGTGCCAGCAGACTCAACGGACGGATTGAGCAGTTCTTC.

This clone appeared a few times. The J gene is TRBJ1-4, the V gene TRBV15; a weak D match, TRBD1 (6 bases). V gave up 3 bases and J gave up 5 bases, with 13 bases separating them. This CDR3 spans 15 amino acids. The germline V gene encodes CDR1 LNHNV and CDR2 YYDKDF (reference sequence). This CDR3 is CATSSGQRENEKLFF. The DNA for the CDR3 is TGTGCCACCAGCAGCGGACAGCGGGAAAATGAAAAACTGTTTTTT.

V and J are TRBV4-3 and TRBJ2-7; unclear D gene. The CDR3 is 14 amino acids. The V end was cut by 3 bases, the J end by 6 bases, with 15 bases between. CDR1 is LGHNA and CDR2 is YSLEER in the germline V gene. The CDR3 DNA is TGCGCCAGCAGCCATACCCTATCCATGGGCGAGCAGTACTTC. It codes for CASSHTLSMGEQYF.

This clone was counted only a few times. The CDR3 loop reads CSVEASGRSGEQYF. The DNA of the CDR3 is TGCAGCGTTGAAGCCAGCGGGAGGTCGGGCGAGCAGTACTTC. The chain couples TRBV29-1 to TRBJ2-7, with 9 positions matching TRBD2. The CDR3 extends over 14 amino acids. Germline lookup yields CDR1 SQVTM and CDR2 ANQGSEA. V shed 1 base and J 6 bases; nucleotides not matched to a gene: 7.

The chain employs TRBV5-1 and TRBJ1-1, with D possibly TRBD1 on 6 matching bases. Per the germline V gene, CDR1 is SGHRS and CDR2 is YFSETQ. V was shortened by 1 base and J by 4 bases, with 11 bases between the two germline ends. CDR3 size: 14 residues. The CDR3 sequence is CASSLSLGGTEAFF. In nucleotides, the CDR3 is TGCGCCAGCAGCTTGAGTTTAGGGGGCACTGAAGCTTTCTTT.

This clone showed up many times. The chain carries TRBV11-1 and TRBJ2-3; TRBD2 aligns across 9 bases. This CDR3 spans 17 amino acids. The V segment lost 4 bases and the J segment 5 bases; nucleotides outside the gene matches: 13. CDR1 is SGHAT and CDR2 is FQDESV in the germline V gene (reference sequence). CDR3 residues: CASSYIAAGGPQDTQYF. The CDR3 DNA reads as TGTGCCAGCAGCTACATTGCGGCGGGAGGGCCCCAAGATACGCAGTATTTT.

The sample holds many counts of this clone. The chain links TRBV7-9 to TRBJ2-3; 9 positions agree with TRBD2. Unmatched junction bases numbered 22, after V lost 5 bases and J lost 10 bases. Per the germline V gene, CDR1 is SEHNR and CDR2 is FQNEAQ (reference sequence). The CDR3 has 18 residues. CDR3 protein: CASSPLLSTLAGRMAQYF. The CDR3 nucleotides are TGTGCCAGCAGCCCCTTGTTATCTACTCTAGCGGGAAGGATGGCGCAGTATTTT.

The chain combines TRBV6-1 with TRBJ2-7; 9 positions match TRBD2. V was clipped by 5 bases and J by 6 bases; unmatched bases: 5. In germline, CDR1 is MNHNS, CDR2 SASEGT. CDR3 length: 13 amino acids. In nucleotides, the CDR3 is TGTGCCAGCAGTCGCGGGGGGGAGGGCGAGCAGTACTTC. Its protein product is CASSRGGEGEQYF.

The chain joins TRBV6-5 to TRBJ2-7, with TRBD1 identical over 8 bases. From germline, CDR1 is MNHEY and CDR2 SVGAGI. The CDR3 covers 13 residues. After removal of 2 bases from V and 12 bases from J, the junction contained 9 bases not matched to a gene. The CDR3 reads CASSYPGTGRWYF. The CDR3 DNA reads TGTGCCAGCAGTTACCCCGGGACAGGCCGGTGGTACTTC.

The CDR3 loop reads CASSRGQGSYNEQFF. The CDR3 coding sequence is TGTGCCAGTAGCAGGGGACAGGGGTCCTACAATGAGCAGTTCTTC. V gene TRBV19 combines with J gene TRBJ2-1; 10 positions agree with TRBD1. V shed 6 bases, J shed 1 base, and the junction held 3 bases outside the gene matches. The CDR3 is 15 amino acids. From germline, CDR1 is LNHDA and CDR2 SQIVND (reference sequence).

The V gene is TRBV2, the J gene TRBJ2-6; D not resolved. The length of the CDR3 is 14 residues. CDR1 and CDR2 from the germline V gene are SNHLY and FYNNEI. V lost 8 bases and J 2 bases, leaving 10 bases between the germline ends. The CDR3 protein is CASLQLPGANVLTF. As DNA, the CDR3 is TGTGCCAGCCTGCAGCTCCCTGGGGCCAACGTCCTGACTTTC.

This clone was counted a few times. CDR3 sequence: CASSLARSSRANTIYF. The CDR3 DNA reads TGTGCCAGCAGTTTAGCTCGGAGCTCCAGGGCAAACACCATATATTTT. The chain combines TRBV28 with TRBJ1-3; D perhaps matches TRBD1 (5 bases). V was pared by 2 bases and J by 6 bases, with 17 bases between. Germline loops: CDR1 MDHEN, CDR2 SYDVKM. This CDR3 comprises 16 residues.

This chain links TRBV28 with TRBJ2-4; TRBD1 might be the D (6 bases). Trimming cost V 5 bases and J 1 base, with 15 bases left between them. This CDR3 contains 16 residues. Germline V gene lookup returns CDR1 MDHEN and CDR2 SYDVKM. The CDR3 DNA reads TGTGCCAGCAGTCCTTACAGGGCGGCGGCCAAAAACATTCAGTACTTC. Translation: CASSPYRAAAKNIQYF.

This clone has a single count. This CDR3 is CATSKETGRNQPQHF. CDR3 bases: TGTGCCACCAGCAAAGAGACAGGGAGGAATCAGCCCCAGCATTTT. The V and J genes are TRBV15 and TRBJ1-5; TRBD1 matches 7 bases. This CDR3 contains 15 residues. V lost 4 bases to trimming and J lost 4 bases; unmatched junction nucleotides: 7. Germline V gene data show CDR1 as LNHNV and CDR2 as YYDKDF (reference sequence).

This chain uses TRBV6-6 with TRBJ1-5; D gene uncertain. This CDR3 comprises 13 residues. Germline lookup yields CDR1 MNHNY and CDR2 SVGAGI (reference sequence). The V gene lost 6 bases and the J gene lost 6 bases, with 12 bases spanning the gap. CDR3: CASSREAGQPQHF. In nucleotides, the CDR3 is TGTGCCAGCAGCCGAGAGGCAGGTCAGCCCCAGCATTTT.

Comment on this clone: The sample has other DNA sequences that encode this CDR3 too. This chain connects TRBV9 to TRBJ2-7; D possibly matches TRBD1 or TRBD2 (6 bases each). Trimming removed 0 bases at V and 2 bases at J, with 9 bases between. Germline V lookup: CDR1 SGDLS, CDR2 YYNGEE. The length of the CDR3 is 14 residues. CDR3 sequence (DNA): TGTGCCAGCAGCGTAGAGGGGGGAGCCTACGAGCAGTACTTC. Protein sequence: CASSVEGGAYEQYF.

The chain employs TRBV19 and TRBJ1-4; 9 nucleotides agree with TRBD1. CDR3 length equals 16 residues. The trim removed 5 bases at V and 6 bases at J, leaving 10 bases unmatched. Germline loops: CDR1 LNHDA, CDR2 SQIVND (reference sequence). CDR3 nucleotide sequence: TGTGCCAGTAGTCCGCTAGACAGGGGGTGTTATGAAAAACTGTTTTTT. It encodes CASSPLDRGCYEKLFF. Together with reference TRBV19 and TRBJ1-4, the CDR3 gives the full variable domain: DGGITQSPKYLFRKEGQNVTLSCEQNLNHDAMYWYRQDPGQGLRLIYYSQIVNDFQKGDIAEGYSVSREKKESFPLTVTSAQKNPTAFYLCASSPLDRGCYEKLFFGSGTQLSVL.

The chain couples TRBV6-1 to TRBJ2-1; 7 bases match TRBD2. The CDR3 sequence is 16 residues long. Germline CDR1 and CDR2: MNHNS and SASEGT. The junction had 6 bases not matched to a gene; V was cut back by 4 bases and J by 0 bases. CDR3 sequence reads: CASSALAADSYNEQFF. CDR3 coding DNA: TGTGCCAGCAGTGCTCTAGCGGCCGACTCCTACAATGAGCAGTTCTTC.